This T cell receptor beta chain was identified during a study of cytomegalovirus exposure and HLA in healthy donors. About the research overall: The approximately 680 first-cohort repertoires and the 130 or so validation repertoires shared the same platform, a later analysis reported. Notes on the study in general: Researchers reported that a few CMV-associated chains were confirmed in vitro as CMV antigen-specific. A classifier reportedly called cytomegalovirus status with high sensitivity and specificity. Cytomegalovirus-associated TCR beta chains were listed, numbering approximately 150.

Regarding this clone: The antigen is not known.

The V gene end was trimmed by 7 bases and the J gene end by 9 bases; junction bases not matched to a gene: 19. CDR1 is MDHEN and CDR2 is SYDVKM in the germline V gene. This CDR3 has 17 residues. TCRdb's copy holds only in-frame clones and misses some; the assay was immunoSEQ multiplex PCR. The data contain around 200,000 clones, just over 85% of them singletons. This TCR came from a woman aged 18-29 years in good health and CMV-seronegative. Material: PBMCs. The chain combines TRBV28 with TRBJ2-1; TRBD2 aligns across 9 bases. CDR3 protein: CASTILATGTSFSEQFF. The CDR3 DNA reads TGTGCCAGCACCATCTTGGCGACCGGGACTAGCTTTAGTGAGCAGTTCTTC.